These 10 T cell receptor beta chains share one sample of origin, sequenced in a study of cytomegalovirus exposure and HLA in healthy donors. This PCR relied on a set of 60 Vbeta primers and 13 Jbeta primers. Libraries were prepared by immunoSEQ multiplex PCR; TCRdb keeps only in-frame clonotypes and omits some of them. The sample consists of 80,000 to 100,000 clones, around 70% of them appearing once. The sequencing input was PBMCs. These receptor sequences come from a female donor in good health and CMV-seronegative.

The rearrangement uses TRBV4-1 and TRBJ2-1, with D tentatively TRBD1 (5 bases). This CDR3 comprises 14 residues. V was trimmed by 1 base and J by 6 bases, leaving 10 bases between them. Germline V gives CDR1 MGHRA, CDR2 YSYEKL. In DNA, the CDR3 is TGCGCCAGCAGCCAAGCCCAGGGTGCCAATGAGCAGTTCTTC. It is translated as CASSQAQGANEQFF.

The sample holds one count of this clone. The J gene is TRBJ2-7, the V gene TRBV13; weak D call: TRBD1 (6 bases). The CDR3 totals 15 residues. Per the germline V gene, CDR1 is PRHDT and CDR2 is FYEKMQ (reference sequence). Trimming removed 2 bases at V and 2 bases at J, with 13 bases between. The CDR3 reads CASSLRGILTYEQYF. In DNA, the CDR3 is TGTGCCAGCAGCTTAAGGGGGATTCTAACCTACGAGCAGTACTTC.

J is TRBJ2-1 and V is TRBV2, with TRBD2 as a possible D gene (6 bases). Per the germline V gene, CDR1 is SNHLY and CDR2 is FYNNEI. The CDR3 runs 11 residues. The V gene lost 6 bases and the J gene lost 14 bases, with 14 bases spanning the gap. This chain's CDR3 is CASSRTMGEFF. CDR3 bases: TGTGCCAGCAGCCGGACTATGGGGGAGTTCTTC.

This chain connects TRBV10-2 to TRBJ1-1; 9 nucleotides align to TRBD1. This CDR3 has 14 residues. V was pared by 7 bases and J by 4 bases, with 7 bases of the junction left unmatched. Germline loops: CDR1 WSHSY, CDR2 SAAADI. This CDR3 reads CASTQGALGTEAFF. The CDR3 nucleotides are TGCGCCAGCACACAGGGGGCGCTGGGCACTGAAGCTTTCTTT.

This sequence joins TRBV5-8 and TRBJ1-5; 7 bases align to TRBD1. V was clipped by 5 bases and J by 1 base; unmatched bases: 3. Germline assignment: CDR1 SGHTS and CDR2 YDEGEE. This CDR3 contains 14 residues. The CDR3 DNA is TGTGCCAGCAGTCAGACAGGGAGCAATCAGCCCCAGCATTTT. Its translation: CASSQTGSNQPQHF.

J is TRBJ2-3 and V is TRBV5-1, with D maybe TRBD2 (5 bases). Germline CDR1 SGHRS, CDR2 YFSETQ. The germline V and J ends were trimmed by 4 bases and 6 bases, with 15 bases remaining between them. CDR3 length equals 14 residues. CDR3: CASSRGVEVDTQYF. The CDR3 region has the DNA TGCGCCAGCAGCCGGGGAGTAGAGGTCGATACGCAGTATTTT.

This clone occurred a few times. The gene calls are TRBV7-9 and TRBJ2-7; TRBD1 aligns across 8 bases. V dropped 6 bases and J dropped 7; count of bases not matched to a gene: 11. This CDR3 has 14 residues. The germline V gene has CDR1 SEHNR and CDR2 FQNEAQ (reference sequence). CDR3 residues: CASSSDRVRGEQYF. In DNA form, the CDR3 reads TGTGCCAGCAGTTCGGACAGGGTGCGGGGTGAGCAGTACTTC.

The rearrangement joins TRBV2 to TRBJ1-4, with D uncertain. Trimming took off 7 bases at V and 5 bases at J, with 5 bases between the two ends. The CDR3 runs to 11 residues. CDR1 and CDR2 from the germline V gene are SNHLY and FYNNEI. The DNA of the CDR3 is TGTGCCAGCACCTTAAATGAAAAACTGTTTTTT. Translating it yields CASTLNEKLFF.

The J gene is TRBJ1-1, the V gene TRBV7-9, with unresolved D. V was pared by 5 bases and J by 1 base, with 11 bases between. This CDR3 is built from 14 residues. Germline-derived CDR1 and CDR2 are SEHNR and FQNEAQ (reference sequence). For the CDR3, the DNA is TGTGCCAGCAGCCCCACTCTCGGGAACACTGAAGCTTTCTTT. This translates into CASSPTLGNTEAFF.

The CDR3 DNA reads TGTGCCAGCAGTTCCCCCGGTGGGACAGGGCAGGATACGCAGTATTTT. It encodes CASSSPGGTGQDTQYF. The J gene is TRBJ2-3, the V gene TRBV7-9; the match to TRBD1 covers 9 bases. V gave up 6 bases and J gave up 6 bases; unmatched junction bases: 13. This CDR3 contains 16 residues. Germline-derived CDR1 and CDR2 are SEHNR and FQNEAQ (reference sequence). Based on the CDR3 plus reference TRBV7-9 and TRBJ2-3, the full variable domain is DTGVSQNPRHKITKRGQNVTFRCDPISEHNRLYWYRQTLGQGPEFLTYFQNEAQLEKSRLLSDRFSAERPKGSFSTLEIQRTEQGDSAMYLCASSSPGGTGQDTQYFGPGTRLTVL.